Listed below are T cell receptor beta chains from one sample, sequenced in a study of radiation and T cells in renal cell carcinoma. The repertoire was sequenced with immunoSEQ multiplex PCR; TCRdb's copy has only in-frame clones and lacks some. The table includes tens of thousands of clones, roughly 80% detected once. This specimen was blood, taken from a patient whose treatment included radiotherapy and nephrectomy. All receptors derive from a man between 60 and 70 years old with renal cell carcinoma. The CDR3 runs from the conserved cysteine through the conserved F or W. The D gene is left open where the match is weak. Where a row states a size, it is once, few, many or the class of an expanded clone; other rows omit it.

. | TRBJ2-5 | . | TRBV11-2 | TGTGCCAGCAGCATCATGGGCGGGCAGCAAGAGACCCAGTACTTC | CASSIMGGQQETQYF
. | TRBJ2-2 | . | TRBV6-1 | TGTGCCAGCAGTGAATTAGGGTACACCGGGGAGCTGTTTTTT | CASSELGYTGELFF
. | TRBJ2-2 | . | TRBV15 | TGTGCCACCAGCAGAGGGCCGGGGGACACCGGGGAGCTGTTTTTT | CATSRGPGDTGELFF
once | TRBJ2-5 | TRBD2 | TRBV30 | TGTGCCTGGACTAGCGGGGGGTTCCAAGAGACCCAGTACTTC | CAWTSGGFQETQYF
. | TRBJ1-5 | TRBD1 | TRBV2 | TGTGCCAGCAGCCTAGCCGGGACAGGCGGCCAGCCCCAGCATTTT | CASSLAGTGGQPQHF
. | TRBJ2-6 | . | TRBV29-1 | TGCAGCGTTGTGGGTAGTGGTTCTGGGGCCAACGTCCTGACTTTC | CSVVGSGSGANVLTF
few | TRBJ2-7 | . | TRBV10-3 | TGTGCCATCAGTGAGTCGCGGGACGGGTACGAGCAGTACTTC | CAISESRDGYEQYF
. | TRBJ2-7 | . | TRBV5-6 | TGTGCCAGCAGCTTCCTGGACAGACCCTACGAGCAGTACTTC | CASSFLDRPYEQYF
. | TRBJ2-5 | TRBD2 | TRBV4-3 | TGCGCCAGCAGCCTCGGGGGGAGGGGGACCCAGTACTTC | CASSLGGRGTQYF
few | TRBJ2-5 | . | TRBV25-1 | TGTGCCAGCAGTGAATCAGGGTTGGAGGAGACCCAGTACTTC | CASSESGLEETQYF
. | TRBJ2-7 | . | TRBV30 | TGTGCCTGTAGGCAGAACTCCTACGAGCAGTACTTC | CACRQNSYEQYF
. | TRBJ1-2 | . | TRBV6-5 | TGTGCCAGCAGTTACTCGACCGGGTCTTACTATGGCTACACCTTC | CASSYSTGSYYGYTF
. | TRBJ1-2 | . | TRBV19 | TGTGCCAGTACCCCGGAGGTTTTCGATGGCTACACCTTC | CASTPEVFDGYTF
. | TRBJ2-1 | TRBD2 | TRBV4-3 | TGCGCCAGCAGCCAAGATAAGGTGGAGACTAGCCTTTTCTTC | CASSQDKVETSLFF
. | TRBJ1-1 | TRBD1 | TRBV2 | TGTGCCAAGAGGGGGGGACAGGGGACTGAAGCTTTCTTT | CAKRGGQGTEAFF
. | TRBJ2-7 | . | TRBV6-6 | TGTGCCAGCAGTTACCCGGCTAGGCCCTACGAGCAGTACTTC | CASSYPARPYEQYF
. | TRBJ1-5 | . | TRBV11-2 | TGTGCCAGCAGCCGAGACAGGTTTAGCAATCAGCCCCAGCATTTT | CASSRDRFSNQPQHF
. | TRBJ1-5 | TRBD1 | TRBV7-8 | TGTGCCAGCAGCCCCGCATCGGTTGGGACAGGGGGCCTCATTAGCAATCAGCCCCAGCATTTT | CASSPASVGTGGLISNQPQHF
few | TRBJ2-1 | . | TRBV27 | TGTGCCAGCAGTTTTGGCGGCGAAAACAATGAGCAGTTCTTC | CASSFGGENNEQFF
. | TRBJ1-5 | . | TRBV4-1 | TGCGCCAGCAGCCAAGGATGGGGCAATCAGCCCCAGCATTTT | CASSQGWGNQPQHF
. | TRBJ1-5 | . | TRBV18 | TGTGCCAGCTCACCCGAAACCGGAATGGATCAGCCCCAGCATTTT | CASSPETGMDQPQHF
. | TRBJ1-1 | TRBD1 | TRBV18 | TGTGCCAGCTCACCCCGGGGGCCTGGTCAGGGGGGCACTGAAGCTTTCTTT | CASSPRGPGQGGTEAFF
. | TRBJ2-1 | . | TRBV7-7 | TGTGCCAGCAGCTTGGGACCCTACAATGAGCAGTTCTTC | CASSLGPYNEQFF
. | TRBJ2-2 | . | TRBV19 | TGTGCCAGTAGTATAGACCGGGCCACCGGGGAGCTGTTTTTT | CASSIDRATGELFF
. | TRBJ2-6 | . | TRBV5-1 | TGCGCCAGCAGCCTCGGACTGGGGTCTGGGGCCAACGTCCTGACTTTC | CASSLGLGSGANVLTF
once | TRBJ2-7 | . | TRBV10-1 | TGCGCCAGCAGTGGAGGTACAGGGCCCCCTTACGAGCAGTACTTC | CASSGGTGPPYEQYF
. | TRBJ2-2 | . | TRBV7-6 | TGTGCCAGCAGCCCTGGGGCCGGGGAGCTGTTTTTT | CASSPGAGELFF